The rows below give T cell receptor beta chains drawn from one sample of a study of radiotherapy plus CTLA-4 blockade in lung cancer. Data came from immunoSEQ multiplex PCR; TCRdb stores just in-frame clones and leaves some out. The data show 23,000 or so clones, roughly 70% seen once. The sample here was peripheral blood, taken from a patient treated with radiotherapy plus ipilimumab. These receptor sequences come from a human donor with non-small cell lung cancer whose response to radiotherapy plus ipilimumab could not be evaluated. Each CDR3 is given with its conserved first and last residue. The D gene is left open where the match is weak. Clone size, where shown, is once, few, many, or a class for clones that have expanded.

v_gene	j_gene	d_gene	abundance	CDR3aa	CDR3nt
TRBV5-1	TRBJ1-2	.	.	CAVTSDNYGYTF	TGCGCCGTTACCAGCGATAACTATGGCTACACCTTC
TRBV30	TRBJ2-1	TRBD2	.	CAWTGLAWYNEQFF	TGTGCCTGGACCGGACTAGCCTGGTACAATGAGCAGTTCTTC
TRBV5-1	TRBJ1-1	TRBD1	.	CASSKMTGGNTEAFF	TGCGCCAGCAGCAAAATGACAGGGGGAAACACTGAAGCTTTCTTT
TRBV15	TRBJ1-5	TRBD1	.	CATSRDRLGGGQPQHF	TGTGCCACCAGCAGAGATCGGTTAGGGGGCGGTCAGCCCCAGCATTTT
TRBV6-5	TRBJ1-2	.	few	CASSYSVTGNRGGYTF	TGTGCCAGCAGTTACTCAGTTACAGGGAACCGAGGCGGCTACACCTTC
TRBV5-1	TRBJ2-7	TRBD1	.	CASSLVSGTASPYEQYF	TGCGCCAGCAGCTTGGTTTCGGGGACAGCTAGCCCCTACGAGCAGTACTTC
TRBV29-1	TRBJ2-1	TRBD1	.	CSAARQGYRSEQFF	TGCAGCGCGGCTAGACAGGGATATAGGAGTGAGCAGTTCTTC
TRBV7-3	TRBJ2-1	TRBD1	.	CASSSGTGGYNEQFF	TGTGCCAGCAGTTCCGGGACAGGGGGCTACAATGAGCAGTTCTTC
TRBV5-6	TRBJ1-1	TRBD1	.	CASGQGARGTEAFF	TGTGCCAGCGGACAGGGGGCCCGGGGCACTGAAGCTTTCTTT
TRBV5-4	TRBJ2-7	TRBD1	.	CASSGGGTGEYEQYF	TGTGCCAGCAGCGGGGGGGGGACAGGGGAATACGAGCAGTACTTC
TRBV5-1	TRBJ1-3	.	.	CASSLAGQGGNTIYF	TGCGCCAGCAGCTTGGCCGGGCAGGGTGGAAACACCATATATTTT
TRBV7-3	TRBJ1-1	.	.	CASSLSGGGRPNTEAFF	TGTGCCAGCAGCTTATCCGGGGGGGGCAGACCGAACACTGAAGCTTTCTTT
TRBV6-1	TRBJ2-3	.	.	CASSEGLASTDTQYF	TGTGCCAGCAGTGAAGGTCTAGCGAGCACAGATACGCAGTATTTT
TRBV10-2	TRBJ1-1	.	.	CASSKQGGWSEAFF	TGCGCCAGCAGTAAGCAGGGAGGGTGGTCTGAAGCTTTCTTT
TRBV30	TRBJ2-5	TRBD2	.	CAWSVRRGRVEETQYF	TGTGCCTGGAGTGTACGGCGCGGGAGGGTTGAAGAGACCCAGTACTTC
TRBV28	TRBJ2-1	.	once	CASSFIGYNEQFF	TGTGCCAGCAGTTTCATCGGGTACAATGAGCAGTTCTTC
TRBV11-2	TRBJ2-2	.	.	CASSQSFNTGELFF	TGTGCCAGCAGCCAGTCGTTCAACACCGGGGAGCTGTTTTTT
TRBV2	TRBJ2-7	TRBD2	.	CASSVLAGVSEQYF	TGTGCCAGCAGTGTCTTAGCGGGAGTAAGTGAGCAGTACTTC
TRBV6-1	TRBJ1-1	.	.	CASSLQGYTEAFF	TGTGCCAGCAGTTTACAGGGTTACACTGAAGCTTTCTTT
TRBV5-1	TRBJ1-3	TRBD1	.	CASSLTGAGNTIYF	TGCGCCAGCAGCTTGACAGGGGCTGGAAACACCATATATTTT
TRBV5-1	TRBJ2-1	TRBD2	few	CASSLGTSGIVDEQFF	TGCGCTAGCAGCCTCGGGACTAGCGGGATTGTAGATGAGCAGTTCTTC
TRBV5-1	TRBJ2-7	.	.	CASASGRSYEQYF	TGCGCCAGTGCGAGCGGCCGCTCCTACGAGCAGTACTTC
TRBV5-1	TRBJ2-3	TRBD1	.	CASSFSDRNRGDTQYF	TGCGCCAGCAGCTTTTCGGACCGGAACAGGGGGGATACGCAGTATTTT
TRBV9	TRBJ1-6	.	few	CASRGIYRDYNSPLHF	TGTGCCAGCAGGGGGATTTACAGGGACTATAATTCACCCCTCCACTTT
TRBV7-8	TRBJ2-7	.	.	CASSSRLSYEQYF	TGTGCCAGCAGCTCGCGGCTCTCCTACGAGCAGTACTTC
TRBV4-1	TRBJ1-2	TRBD1	.	CASSRRDRGSSGYGYTF	TGCGCCAGCAGCCGCCGGGACAGGGGGTCTTCGGGATATGGCTACACCTTC
TRBV15	TRBJ1-1	TRBD1	few	CATSSDLGRGRRNTEAFF	TGTGCCACCAGCAGCGACCTAGGCAGGGGGCGCCGGAACACTGAAGCTTTCTTT
TRBV2	TRBJ2-7	TRBD1	.	CASSELGQISYEQYF	TGTGCCAGCAGTGAATTGGGACAGATTTCCTACGAGCAGTACTTC
TRBV4-1	TRBJ2-7	TRBD1	once	CASSLGQGYEQYF	TGCGCCAGCAGCCTGGGACAGGGGTACGAGCAGTACTTC
TRBV6-5	TRBJ2-1	.	.	CASSYERPSSYNEQFF	TGTGCCAGCAGTTACGAGCGGCCCAGCTCCTACAATGAGCAGTTCTTC
TRBV5-4	TRBJ1-2	.	few	CASSSPTGGTYGYTF	TGTGCCAGCAGCTCACCTACGGGGGGGACCTATGGCTACACCTTC
TRBV11-2	TRBJ2-5	TRBD1	few	CASSLDRRQGRKTQYF	TGTGCCAGCAGCTTAGATCGGAGACAGGGAAGGAAGACCCAGTACTTC
TRBV19	TRBJ2-7	TRBD1	.	CASSILTGSEQYF	TGTGCCAGTAGTATCCTGACAGGGTCCGAGCAGTACTTC
TRBV6-6	TRBJ2-7	TRBD1	few	CASSPTGGFYEQYF	TGTGCCAGCAGTCCTACAGGGGGCTTCTACGAGCAGTACTTC
TRBV6-5	TRBJ2-4	TRBD1	once	CASSSTQGSRNIQYF	TGTGCCAGCAGTTCGACACAGGGGTCCAGAAACATTCAGTACTTC
TRBV5-4	TRBJ2-2	TRBD2	.	CASSSGLAGAAGELFF	TGTGCCAGCAGCTCCGGACTAGCGGGGGCTGCCGGGGAGCTGTTTTTT
TRBV5-4	TRBJ2-7	TRBD2	.	CASSLFLAGGLSHEQYF	TGTGCCAGCAGCTTGTTCCTAGCGGGAGGTCTTTCCCACGAGCAGTACTTC
TRBV15	TRBJ1-2	.	.	CATGKSGVSGYTF	TGTGCCACTGGAAAATCAGGGGTTTCGGGCTACACCTTC
TRBV6-5	TRBJ1-2	.	.	CASSYSRGGGGYTF	TGTGCCAGCAGTTACTCGAGGGGGGGCGGCGGCTACACCTTC
TRBV27	TRBJ2-1	TRBD2	few	CASSPMIPTSGHHNEQFF	TGTGCCAGCAGTCCAATGATCCCGACTAGCGGTCATCACAATGAGCAGTTCTTC
TRBV7-6	TRBJ2-7	TRBD2	.	CASSPGTSGSWYEQYF	TGTGCCAGCAGCCCGGGGACTAGCGGGAGCTGGTACGAGCAGTACTTC
TRBV27	TRBJ1-5	.	.	CASSFSYHRESNQPQHF	TGTGCCAGCAGTTTCTCATATCACAGGGAAAGCAATCAGCCCCAGCATTTT
TRBV18	TRBJ2-7	.	.	CASSQSIGVGYEQYF	TGTGCCAGCTCACAGTCCATAGGGGTGGGCTACGAGCAGTACTTC
TRBV18	TRBJ2-7	TRBD2	few	CASSRTSGARYEQYF	TGTGCCAGCTCACGGACTAGCGGGGCACGCTACGAGCAGTACTTC
TRBV6-1	TRBJ1-1	TRBD1	.	CASRRDRSDTEAFF	TGTGCCAGCAGAAGGGACAGGTCCGACACTGAAGCTTTCTTT
TRBV6-1	TRBJ2-3	TRBD2	.	CASRLLAGGPDTQYF	TGTGCCAGCAGACTACTAGCGGGAGGGCCAGATACGCAGTATTTT
TRBV7-3	TRBJ2-2	.	.	CASSLLANTGELFF	TGTGCCAGCAGCTTACTAGCGAACACCGGGGAGCTGTTTTTT
TRBV15	TRBJ2-5	.	once	CATSRALGRGEETQYF	TGTGCCACCAGCAGAGCGCTCGGGAGAGGTGAGGAGACCCAGTACTTC
TRBV10-2	TRBJ2-3	TRBD1	.	CATLPGGGTDTQYF	TGCGCCACCCTACCAGGGGGAGGCACAGATACGCAGTATTTT
TRBV5-1	TRBJ2-7	.	.	CASSLYSPPHEQYF	TGCGCCAGCAGCTTGTATTCTCCCCCCCACGAGCAGTACTTC
TRBV5-8	TRBJ2-4	.	once	CASSLDSLLKNIQYF	TGTGCCAGCAGCTTGGATAGCCTCCTCAAAAACATTCAGTACTTC
TRBV28	TRBJ2-3	.	.	CASSSPPGLTDTQYF	TGTGCCAGCAGCTCCCCTCCAGGGCTCACAGATACGCAGTATTTT
TRBV18	TRBJ1-2	.	.	CASSPDTGNGGYTF	TGTGCCAGCTCACCGGATACAGGGAACGGTGGCTACACCTTC
TRBV6-5	TRBJ1-5	.	.	CASRMGHGVQPQHF	TGTGCCAGCAGGATGGGACACGGGGTTCAGCCCCAGCATTTT
TRBV5-1	TRBJ2-7	TRBD2	.	CASSLVASGSGEQYF	TGCGCCAGCAGCTTGGTTGCTAGCGGGAGTGGCGAGCAGTACTTC
TRBV28	TRBJ2-6	.	.	CASSAPGPNLFSGANVLTF	TGTGCCAGCAGTGCGCCTGGGCCAAATCTCTTCTCTGGGGCCAACGTCCTGACTTTC
TRBV7-2	TRBJ1-5	TRBD1	medium-sized	CASSLGTGNSNQPQHF	TGTGCCAGCAGCTTAGGGACAGGAAATAGCAATCAGCCCCAGCATTTT
TRBV15	TRBJ2-1	TRBD1	.	CATSRVSGGTGGYNEQFF	TGTGCCACCAGCAGAGTGTCCGGGGGGACAGGGGGATACAATGAGCAGTTCTTC
TRBV19	TRBJ2-2	TRBD1	.	CASSIQGSNTGELFF	TGTGCCAGTAGCATACAGGGGTCGAACACCGGGGAGCTGTTTTTT